What follows describes a single T cell receptor (beta chain). The data are from a study of cytomegalovirus exposure and HLA in healthy donors. The PCR had 60 Vbeta and 13 Jbeta primers. The protocol was immunoSEQ multiplex PCR, while the TCRdb copy is restricted to in-frame clones and leaves out a portion. Its listing shows around 80,000 clones. Trimming removed 0 bases at V and 0 bases at J, with 8 bases between. Germline lookup yields CDR1 SQVTM and CDR2 ANQGSEA. This CDR3 contains 14 residues. The sequencing input was PBMCs. The chain joins TRBV29-1 to TRBJ1-2; D perhaps matches TRBD1 (5 bases). This sequence was found in a man aged 35-49 years in good health and CMV-seronegative. The CDR3, as DNA: TGCAGCGTTGAAGATAGACAGCCTAACTATGGCTACACCTTC. Protein product: CSVEDRQPNYGYTF.